Listed below are T cell receptor beta chains from one sample, sequenced in a study of regulatory T cells. Some clones are missing from TCRdb's copy, which holds only in-frame ones; the method was immunoSEQ multiplex PCR. Of about 34,000 clones detected, 93% appear once; the ten largest clones hold about 1%. Sequencing was done on a sample of conventional CD4+ T cells sorted from blood. These receptors all stem from a child aged 2-15 years with CD3G deficiency. CDR3s include the opening cysteine and the closing phenylalanine or tryptophan. Each record gives: V gene, clone size, J gene, D gene, CDR3 protein, CDR3 DNA. The D gene is left open where the match is weak. Clone size is shown for a subset of rows, as once, few, many or a class of expanded clone.

>TRBV5-1|NA|TRBJ2-2|TRBD2
CASSLAMTSATGELFF
TGCGCCAGCAGCTTGGCCATGACTAGCGCCACCGGGGAGCTGTTTTTT
>TRBV28|NA|TRBJ2-1|NA
CASSYRAGSYNEQFF
TGTGCCAGCAGTTATCGGGCAGGATCCTACAATGAGCAGTTCTTC
>TRBV5-1|NA|TRBJ2-3|NA
CASSLGFSTDTQYF
TGCGCCAGCAGCTTGGGGTTCTCCACAGATACGCAGTATTTT
>TRBV28|NA|TRBJ2-7|TRBD1
CASSLATGGAFYEQYF
TGTGCCAGCAGTCTCGCTACAGGGGGCGCCTTCTACGAGCAGTACTTC
>TRBV7-3|NA|TRBJ2-6|TRBD1
CASNPGGGANVLTF
TGTGCCAGCAACCCAGGGGGAGGGGCCAACGTCCTGACTTTC
>TRBV28|NA|TRBJ2-7|TRBD2
CASSSHSSGRTYEQYF
TGTGCCAGCAGTTCTCACTCTAGCGGGAGGACCTACGAGCAGTACTTC
>TRBV7-9|NA|TRBJ2-1|NA
CASSPSQWGEQFF
TGTGCCAGCAGCCCGAGCCAGTGGGGTGAGCAGTTCTTC
>TRBV28|NA|TRBJ2-3|TRBD2
CASSLAGGPNTQYF
TGTGCCAGCAGTTTAGCGGGAGGGCCTAATACGCAGTATTTT
>TRBV10-3|NA|TRBJ1-1|NA
CAISDRFNTEAFF
TGTGCCATCAGTGACAGGTTCAACACTGAAGCTTTCTTT
>TRBV7-8|NA|TRBJ2-5|NA
CASSGRERRETQYF
TGTGCCAGCAGCGGAAGAGAGAGGCGGGAGACCCAGTACTTC
>TRBV28|NA|TRBJ2-4|NA
CASSSERERDKNIQYF
TGTGCCAGCAGTTCCGAGAGGGAGAGGGACAAAAACATTCAGTACTTC
>TRBV18|once|TRBJ1-1|TRBD1
CASSPPGQGAEAFF
TGTGCCAGCTCACCTCCCGGACAGGGGGCTGAAGCTTTCTTT
>TRBV28|NA|TRBJ1-2|TRBD1
CASTRQGMGYGYTF
TGTGCCAGCACTCGACAGGGGATGGGTTATGGCTACACCTTC
>TRBV21-1|NA|TRBJ2-2|NA
CASRQGAIGELFF
TGTGCCAGTCGACAGGGGGCGATCGGGGAGCTGTTTTTT
>TRBV28|NA|TRBJ1-3|NA
CASRQGSRNTIYF
TGTGCCAGCAGACAGGGAAGCAGAAACACCATATATTTT
>TRBV28|NA|TRBJ2-7|TRBD2
CASSFAGGFYEQYF
TGTGCCAGCAGTTTCGCGGGAGGGTTCTACGAGCAGTACTTC
>TRBV28|NA|TRBJ2-1|NA
CASSLSPGTNEQFF
TGTGCCAGCAGTTTATCTCCAGGGACCAATGAGCAGTTCTTC
>TRBV10-3|NA|TRBJ2-2|NA
CAISETGTGELFF
TGTGCCATCAGTGAAACGGGGACCGGGGAGCTGTTTTTT
>TRBV6-1|NA|TRBJ2-6|NA
CASVGRASGANVLTF
TGTGCCAGCGTGGGCCGGGCCTCTGGGGCCAACGTCCTGACTTTC
>TRBV28|NA|TRBJ2-3|TRBD1
CASSPAGTVTDTQYF
TGTGCCAGCAGCCCCGCAGGGACAGTCACAGATACGCAGTATTTT
>TRBV28|NA|TRBJ1-4|NA
CASSPTLQGKDEKLFF
TGTGCCAGCAGTCCAACCCTTCAGGGGAAGGATGAAAAACTGTTTTTT
>TRBV28|NA|TRBJ2-3|TRBD2
CASRPTSGRIDTQYF
TGTGCCAGCAGACCAACTAGCGGGAGGATAGATACGCAGTATTTT
>TRBV28|NA|TRBJ1-5|NA
CASTRDPSEPQHF
TGTGCCAGCACCAGGGATCCATCCGAGCCCCAGCATTTT
>TRBV10-3|NA|TRBJ2-7|NA
CATANSAGNYEQYF
TGTGCCACCGCGAATTCTGCAGGGAACTACGAGCAGTACTTC
>TRBV28|NA|TRBJ2-7|TRBD2
CASSPGTSGSNEQYF
TGTGCCAGCAGTCCCGGGACTAGCGGGAGTAACGAGCAGTACTTC
>TRBV7-9|NA|TRBJ2-3|TRBD2
CASSPRTSGRRDTQYF
TGTGCCAGCAGCCCCCGGACTAGCGGGAGGAGAGATACGCAGTATTTT
>TRBV10-3|NA|TRBJ2-7|TRBD2
CATSGLAYEQYF
TGTGCCACCAGCGGACTAGCCTACGAGCAGTACTTC
>TRBV7-9|NA|TRBJ2-1|TRBD1
CASSYGTGRYEQFF
TGTGCCAGCAGCTACGGGACAGGGAGATATGAGCAGTTCTTC
>TRBV7-9|NA|TRBJ2-7|TRBD2
CASSLGGGVYEQYF
TGTGCCAGCAGCTTGGGCGGGGGGGTCTACGAGCAGTACTTC
>TRBV6-4|NA|TRBJ2-5|TRBD1
CASGGNRGPETQYF
TGTGCCAGCGGGGGGAACAGGGGGCCTGAGACCCAGTACTTC
>TRBV5-1|NA|TRBJ2-2|NA
CASSLRHNTNTGELFF
TGCGCCAGCAGCTTGCGCCACAACACGAACACCGGGGAGCTGTTTTTT
>TRBV11-3|NA|TRBJ2-7|TRBD2
CASSLGLAAYEQYF
TGTGCCAGCAGCTTGGGACTAGCCGCCTACGAGCAGTACTTC
>TRBV7-8|NA|TRBJ2-7|NA
CASSFSGGAYEQYF
TGTGCCAGCAGCTTTAGCGGAGGGGCCTACGAGCAGTACTTC
>TRBV7-9|NA|TRBJ2-3|TRBD2
CASSFVSGRRRDTQYF
TGTGCCAGCAGCTTCGTGAGCGGGAGAAGGAGAGATACGCAGTATTTT
>TRBV18|NA|TRBJ2-1|NA
CASSPRTGVTYNEQFF
TGTGCCAGCTCACCACGGACGGGAGTTACCTACAATGAGCAGTTCTTC